These T cell receptor beta chains were read from a single sample in a study of T cells in Graves' hyperthyroidism and ophthalmopathy. TCRdb reanalysed the multiplex PCR reads using MiXCR and keeps one entry per CDR3 protein. The profile covers roughly 500,000 distinct CDR3 sequences, with approximately 48% appearing a single time and about 45% taken by the ten largest. The material sequenced was peripheral blood or thyroid tissue (not recorded which). The receptors originated from an adult woman with Graves' disease, either hyperthyroidism or ophthalmopathy (not recorded which). CDR3s include the opening cysteine and the closing phenylalanine or tryptophan. D genes are given only for firm matches. Only some rows state a clone size, as once, few, many or a class for expanded clones.

J gene: TRBJ1-1; clone size: many; V gene: TRBV18; D gene: -; CDR3 length: 13; CDR3 DNA: TGTGCCAGCTCCAGCGTTACAGCAACTGAAGCTTTCTTT; CDR3 protein: CASSSVTATEAFF
J gene: TRBJ2-5; clone size: -; V gene: TRBV2; D gene: TRBD1; CDR3 length: 15; CDR3 DNA: TGTGCCAGCAGTGAAGCTGGCAGGGGGAGTGGGACCCAGTACTTC; CDR3 protein: CASSEAGRGSGTQYF
J gene: TRBJ2-5; clone size: few; V gene: TRBV7-2; D gene: -; CDR3 length: 15; CDR3 DNA: TGTGCCAGCAGCAAGGGAGGAGTGATGCAAGAGACCCAGTACTTC; CDR3 protein: CASSKGGVMQETQYF
J gene: TRBJ1-6; clone size: -; V gene: TRBV25-1; D gene: TRBD1; CDR3 length: 17; CDR3 DNA: TGTGCCAGCAGTGAATGGTTGGGGACAGAAATTGCTTCACCCCTCCACTTT; CDR3 protein: CASSEWLGTEIASPLHF
J gene: TRBJ1-5; clone size: many; V gene: TRBV5-4; D gene: -; CDR3 length: 12; CDR3 DNA: TGTGCCAGCAGCTTGTACGGTCAGCCCCAGCATTTT; CDR3 protein: CASSLYGQPQHF
J gene: TRBJ1-1; clone size: -; V gene: TRBV7-9; D gene: -; CDR3 length: 14; CDR3 DNA: TGTGCCAGCAGCTCCACAGGACGGACCAAAGAAGCTTTCTTT; CDR3 protein: CASSSTGRTKEAFF
J gene: TRBJ1-1; clone size: once; V gene: TRBV15; D gene: TRBD1; CDR3 length: 16; CDR3 DNA: TGTGCCACCAGCAGTAAACCGGGACAGGGGGACACTGAAGCTTTCTTT; CDR3 protein: CATSSKPGQGDTEAFF
J gene: TRBJ2-6; clone size: many; V gene: TRBV5-8; D gene: TRBD1; CDR3 length: 15; CDR3 DNA: TGTGCCAGCAGCTTACCGGGACAGGGGGACAACGTCCTGACTTTC; CDR3 protein: CASSLPGQGDNVLTF
J gene: TRBJ1-2; clone size: once; V gene: TRBV11-2; D gene: -; CDR3 length: 12; CDR3 DNA: TGTGCCAGCAGATCCATTCGGGCCGGCTACACCTTC; CDR3 protein: CASRSIRAGYTF
J gene: TRBJ2-6; clone size: many; V gene: TRBV11-2; D gene: -; CDR3 length: 18; CDR3 DNA: TGTGCCAGCAGCTTAATCGGGACATGGATCTCTGGGGCCAACGTCCTGACTTTC; CDR3 protein: CASSLIGTWISGANVLTF
J gene: TRBJ1-2; clone size: many; V gene: TRBV20-1; D gene: -; CDR3 length: 14; CDR3 DNA: TGCAGTGCTAGAGATTTGGCAGGACTATATGGCTACACCTTC; CDR3 protein: CSARDLAGLYGYTF
J gene: TRBJ1-2; clone size: -; V gene: TRBV2; D gene: TRBD1; CDR3 length: 12; CDR3 DNA: TGTGCCAGCGCGGACAGGGGACTTGGCTACACCTTC; CDR3 protein: CASADRGLGYTF